This TCR beta chain was documented in a study of siplizumab effects on memory and regulatory T cells. Notes on the study in general: Memory cells that were CD4+ and unstimulated gave rise to alloreactive sequences, which siplizumab significantly reduced. Researchers could not give a naive or memory phenotype to roughly 80-97% of proliferating CD4+ or CD8+ clones.

V dropped 8 bases and J dropped 0 bases, with 17 bases sitting between them. The germline gives CDR1 SGHRS, CDR2 YFSETQ. The CDR3 contains 16 residues. Details on this clone: Its cognate antigen is unknown.

Here immunoSEQ multiplex PCR was the method, and the copy in TCRdb shows in-frame clones only, minus some. The data contain 70,000 or so clones, under 95% of them singletons. The V call is TRBV5-1, the J call TRBJ2-2; D possibly corresponds to TRBD2 (6 bases). The clonotype originates from a human donor in good health. Sequencing used CD8+ T cells sorted from blood. The CDR3 sequence: CASRPRDSTNTGELFF. The CDR3 DNA reads as TGCGCCAGTCGTCCCCGGGACTCGACGAACACCGGGGAGCTGTTTTTT.